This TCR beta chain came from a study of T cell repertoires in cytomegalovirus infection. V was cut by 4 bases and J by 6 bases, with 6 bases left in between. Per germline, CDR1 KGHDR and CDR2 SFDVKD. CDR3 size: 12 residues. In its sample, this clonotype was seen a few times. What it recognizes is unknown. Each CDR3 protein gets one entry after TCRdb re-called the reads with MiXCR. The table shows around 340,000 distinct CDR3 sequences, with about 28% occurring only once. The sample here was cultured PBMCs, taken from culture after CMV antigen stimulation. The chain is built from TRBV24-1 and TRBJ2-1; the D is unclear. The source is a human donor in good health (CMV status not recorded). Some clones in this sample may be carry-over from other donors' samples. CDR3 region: CATSEVANEQFF. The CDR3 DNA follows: TGTGCCACCAGTGAAGTGGCCAATGAGCAGTTCTTC.